A single sample is the source of the 20 T cell receptor beta chains below, sequenced in a study of control samples from healthy donors and cancer patients. Clones were sequenced by immunoSEQ multiplex PCR, and TCRdb holds only the in-frame ones, with some missing. The table shows some 120,000 clones, with more than 85% occurring only once. The sequenced material came from blood. The receptors originated from a woman younger than 30 in good health.

This clone was found a few times. The chain uses TRBV5-1 and TRBJ2-1; TRBD1 aligns across 7 bases. This CDR3 is 15 amino acids long. Germline CDR1 reads SGHRS; CDR2 reads YFSETQ. Trimming cost V 5 bases and J 0 bases; bases outside gene matches: 5. The CDR3 nucleotides are TGCGCCAGCAGGACGACAGGGAGCTCCTACAATGAGCAGTTCTTC. Protein sequence: CASRTTGSSYNEQFF.

This chain connects TRBV6-8 to TRBJ2-7; TRBD1 agrees at 12 bases. Per germline, CDR1 MNHGY and CDR2 SAAAGT. Trimming cost V 2 bases and J 6 bases; bases outside gene matches: 5. The CDR3 is 15 residues long. CDR3 residues: CASSYTGTGGSEQYF. For the CDR3, the DNA is TGTGCCAGCAGTTACACCGGGACAGGGGGCTCCGAGCAGTACTTC.

CDR3 in DNA: TGTGCCAGCAGCTTCGCCTTAAGACTAGCGGAGCAGTTCTTC. This sequence encodes CASSFALRLAEQFF. The chain has TRBV7-2 and TRBJ2-1; 8 bases are a match to TRBD2. Germline CDR1 and CDR2: SGHTA and FQGNSA. V trimming: 3 bases; J trimming: 10 bases; junction bases outside the gene matches: 8. The CDR3 covers 14 residues.

CDR3 DNA sequence: TGTGCCAGCAGCTCGGGGGGCAGGGAGCAGTACTTC. Translation gives CASSSGGREQYF. The V call is TRBV7-2, the J call TRBJ2-7; TRBD2 is a possible D gene (7 bases). The CDR3 is 12 residues long. V dropped 4 bases and J dropped 7 bases, with 11 bases sitting between them. Germline-derived CDR1 and CDR2 are SGHTA and FQGNSA.

The chain is built from TRBV24-1 and TRBJ2-7; D remains unclear. Deletions cut 9 bases from V and 3 bases from J, with 11 bases between. The CDR3 totals 12 residues. Germline values: CDR1 KGHDR, CDR2 SFDVKD. The CDR3 DNA follows: TGTGCCACCCCCACGTCCGACTACGAGCAGTACTTC. Protein product: CATPTSDYEQYF.

The chain's CDR3 is CASGLASPGAGNTIYF. Written as DNA, the CDR3 is TGTGCTAGTGGTTTGGCCAGTCCAGGGGCTGGAAACACCATATATTTT. The rearrangement links TRBV12-5 to TRBJ1-3; maybe TRBD1 (6 bases). Deletions cut 1 base from V and 2 bases from J, with 12 bases between. CDR1 is LGHNT, CDR2 FRNRAP, per germline. The CDR3 runs to 16 residues.

The chain joins TRBV15 to TRBJ1-2; D gene ambiguous. Germline CDR1 and CDR2: LNHNV and YYDKDF (reference sequence). V was trimmed by 1 base and J by 4 bases, leaving 16 bases between them. This CDR3 is 16 amino acids long. The CDR3 DNA is TGTGCCACCAGCAGAGCCTCGGGCGAAGGGCCCTATGGCTACACCTTC. Its protein is CATSRASGEGPYGYTF.

This clone was seen once. The genes are TRBV24-1 and TRBJ1-4; 8 nucleotides line up with TRBD1. The germline V gene has CDR1 KGHDR and CDR2 SFDVKD. This CDR3 has 16 residues. Trimming at V came to 4 bases and at J to 8 bases, leaving 11 bases not matched to a gene. CDR3 amino acids: CATSDATDRDGEKLFF. The CDR3 DNA reads as TGTGCCACCAGTGACGCAACGGACAGGGATGGCGAAAAACTGTTTTTT.

The genes are TRBV7-9 and TRBJ1-1, with D perhaps matching TRBD1 (5 bases). Germline-derived CDR1 and CDR2 are SEHNR and FQNEAQ (reference sequence). Between the trimmed V and J ends, which lost 1 base and 0 bases, there was a span of 9 bases. The CDR3 loop spans 15 amino acids. The CDR3, as DNA: TGTGCCAGCAGCTTAGAGGGGACGGTGAACACTGAAGCTTTCTTT. Its protein product is CASSLEGTVNTEAFF.

This chain connects TRBV6-1 to TRBJ1-5, with D possibly TRBD1 on 5 matching bases. Germline CDR1 reads MNHNS; CDR2 reads SASEGT. The ends were cut back, 4 bases at V and 4 bases at J, with 17 bases in the middle. The CDR3 extends over 16 amino acids. The CDR3 loop reads CASSGALLRQNQPQHF. CDR3 nucleotide sequence: TGTGCCAGCAGTGGGGCCCTATTACGACAGAATCAGCCCCAGCATTTT.

The gene calls are TRBV4-1 and TRBJ1-1; D remains ambiguous. CDR3 length equals 13 residues. V was pared by 2 bases and J by 1 base, with 5 bases between. Germline lookup yields CDR1 MGHRA and CDR2 YSYEKL. The CDR3 DNA follows: TGCGCCAGCAGCCAATTGGCGAACACTGAAGCTTTCTTT. Protein sequence: CASSQLANTEAFF.

V gene TRBV9 combines with J gene TRBJ2-3, with D perhaps matching TRBD1 (5 bases). V was cut by 1 base and J by 2 bases, with 11 bases left in between. Germline V gene lookup returns CDR1 SGDLS and CDR2 YYNGEE. The CDR3 runs to 15 residues. The CDR3 is CASSVRGRYTDTQYF. CDR3 in DNA: TGTGCCAGCAGCGTAAGGGGCAGGTACACAGATACGCAGTATTTT. The whole variable domain, filled in from reference TRBV9 and TRBJ2-3, reads DSGVTQTPKHLITATGQRVTLRCSPRSGDLSVYWYQQSLDQGLQFLIQYYNGEERAKGNILERFSAQQFPDLHSELNLSSLELGDSALYFCASSVRGRYTDTQYFGPGTRLTVL.

This sequence joins TRBV16 and TRBJ1-1; a weak D match, TRBD1 (5 bases). Trimming cost V 3 bases and J 14 bases, with 16 bases left between them. The CDR3 sequence is 12 residues long. The germline CDR1 and CDR2 sequences are KGHSY and FQNENV. CDR3 bases: TGTGCCAGCAGCCAGCCGAGAGCAGGGCTATTCTTT. Protein sequence: CASSQPRAGLFF.

The chain recombines TRBV15 with TRBJ2-7; 8 positions agree with TRBD2. This CDR3 is built from 17 residues. Germline trimming cut 1 base from V and 1 base from J; bases unmatched to any gene: 9. Germline CDR1 and CDR2: LNHNV and YYDKDF (reference sequence). CDR3 nucleotide sequence: TGTGCCACCAGCAGAGCGGGAGGGTATCGCTTATCCTACGAGCAGTACTTC. Translated, it gives CATSRAGGYRLSYEQYF.

The chain is built from TRBV6-1 and TRBJ1-2; D gene ambiguous. CDR3 length: 11 amino acids. The germline V gene encodes CDR1 MNHNS and CDR2 SASEGT. V lost 6 bases and J lost 10, with 12 bases in between. CDR3 in DNA: TGTGCCAGCAGCTCCTCTTTTCACTACACCTTC. It translates to CASSSSFHYTF.

The chain employs TRBV6-2 or TRBV6-3 and TRBJ1-1; D remains unclear. This CDR3 region has 15 residues. Trimming removed 6 bases at V and 6 bases at J, with 20 bases between. CDR1 is MNHEY, CDR2 SVGEGT, per germline. The CDR3 sequence is CASSLRENSLPEAFF. The DNA for the CDR3 is TGTGCCAGCAGCCTGAGGGAGAATAGCTTGCCTGAAGCTTTCTTT.

This rearrangement joins TRBV10-3 to TRBJ2-3; TRBD2 matches 9 bases. Germline CDR1 is ENHRY and CDR2 is SYGVKD. This CDR3 comprises 15 residues. J lost 0 bases, V lost 6 bases, and 4 bases had no gene match. CDR3 amino acids: CAISAAGGSTDTQYF. The CDR3 region has the DNA TGTGCCATCAGCGCCGCGGGGGGGAGCACAGATACGCAGTATTTT.

The genes are TRBV6-5 and TRBJ1-5; D unresolved. Germline values: CDR1 MNHEY, CDR2 SVGAGI. The CDR3 contains 15 residues. V was trimmed by 0 bases and J by 2 bases, leaving 8 bases between them. CDR3 in amino acids: CASSYSRDRNQPQHF. The DNA for the CDR3 is TGTGCCAGCAGTTACTCGAGGGATCGCAATCAGCCCCAGCATTTT.

In this sample, this clone turned up a few times. This rearrangement joins TRBV19 to TRBJ1-1; D is ambiguous. Germline V lookup: CDR1 LNHDA, CDR2 SQIVND (reference sequence). The CDR3 runs to 17 residues. Trimming cost V 5 bases and J 0 bases, with 19 bases left between them. DNA for the CDR3: TGTGCCAGTAGTTATCAGCAGACGGGAGCCATGAACACTGAAGCTTTCTTT. It is translated as CASSYQQTGAMNTEAFF.

The genes are TRBV12-3 or TRBV12-4 and TRBJ1-1; 7 positions agree with TRBD1. V shed 6 bases and J 4 bases; nucleotides not matched to a gene: 5. The CDR3 is 13 residues long. The CDR3 here is CASRVPGGTEAFF. The CDR3 DNA reads as TGTGCCAGCAGGGTACCAGGGGGCACTGAAGCTTTCTTT.